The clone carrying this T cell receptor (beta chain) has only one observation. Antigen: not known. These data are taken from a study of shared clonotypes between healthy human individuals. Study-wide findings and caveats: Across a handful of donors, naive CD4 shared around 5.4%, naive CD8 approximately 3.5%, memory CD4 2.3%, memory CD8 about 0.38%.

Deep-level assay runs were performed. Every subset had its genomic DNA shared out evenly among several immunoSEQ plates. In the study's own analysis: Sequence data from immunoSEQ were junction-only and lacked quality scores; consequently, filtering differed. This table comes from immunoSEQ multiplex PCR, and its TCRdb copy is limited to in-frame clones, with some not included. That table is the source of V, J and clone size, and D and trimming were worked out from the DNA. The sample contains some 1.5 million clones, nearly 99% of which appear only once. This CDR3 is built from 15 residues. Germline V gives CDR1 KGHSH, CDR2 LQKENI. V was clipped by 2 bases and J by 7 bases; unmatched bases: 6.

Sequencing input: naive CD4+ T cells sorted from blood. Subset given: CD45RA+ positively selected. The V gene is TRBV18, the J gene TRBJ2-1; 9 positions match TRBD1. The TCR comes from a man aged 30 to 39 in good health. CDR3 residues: CASSPLGQGLNEQFF. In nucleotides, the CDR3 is TGTGCCAGCTCACCATTGGGACAGGGATTGAATGAGCAGTTCTTC.